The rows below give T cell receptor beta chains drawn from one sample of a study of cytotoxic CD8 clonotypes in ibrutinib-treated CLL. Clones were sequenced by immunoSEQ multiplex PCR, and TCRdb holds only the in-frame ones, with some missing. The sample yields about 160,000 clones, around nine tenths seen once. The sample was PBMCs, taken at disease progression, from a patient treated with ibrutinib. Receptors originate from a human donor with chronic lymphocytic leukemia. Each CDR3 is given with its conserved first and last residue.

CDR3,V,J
CASSLVGRRTGELFF,TRBV7-2,TRBJ2-2
CASSSPVGTTDTQYF,TRBV28,TRBJ2-3
CASSPSSRVDYGYTF,TRBV5-1,TRBJ1-2
CASSLDPARGNTGELFF,TRBV7-6,TRBJ2-2
CAISEFDSGRSTDTQYF,TRBV10-3,TRBJ2-3
CASSLSQGASNQPQHF,TRBV27,TRBJ1-5
CASSLTGSGALQETQYF,TRBV7-3,TRBJ2-5
CASKMGGETGAHF,TRBV6-1,TRBJ1-5
CASSPFAATKNIQYF,TRBV11-2,TRBJ2-4
CASSPLPHRGTGELFF,TRBV18,TRBJ2-2
CASSRYPNLSDGWGLFF,TRBV18,TRBJ1-4
CASSLAAGFTDTQYF,TRBV5-1,TRBJ2-3
CASSPRPNLNTEAFF,TRBV5-1,TRBJ1-1
CASSLDPDRSNYGYTF,TRBV5-1,TRBJ1-2
CASSSEQAGQPQHF,TRBV5-1,TRBJ1-5
CASSLGSGASYTEAFF,TRBV18,TRBJ1-1
CSVVGWGYTF,TRBV29-1,TRBJ1-2
CASSQDGGIGANVLTF,TRBV4-3,TRBJ2-6
CASSNRGQRPDTQYF,TRBV6-5,TRBJ2-3
CASTPGRDNYGYTF,TRBV19,TRBJ1-2
CASSLPRGLENTEAFF,TRBV28,TRBJ1-1
CASSKDGLSTEAFF,TRBV9,TRBJ1-1
CASSDRRTGGPNEQFF,TRBV18,TRBJ2-1
CASSPWGTGYNEQFF,TRBV9,TRBJ2-1
CASSQAPSGSGNEQFF,TRBV4-1,TRBJ2-1
CASSFWDRSYGYTF,TRBV28,TRBJ1-2
CASSPTPSILFYEQYF,TRBV9,TRBJ2-7
CASSLDGRGGYTF,TRBV5-1,TRBJ1-2
CASSIASHHITSYNEQFF,TRBV19,TRBJ2-1
CASSLGPQAFF,TRBV7-8,TRBJ1-1
CASSVGTSGAYNEQFF,TRBV7-9,TRBJ2-1
CASSRRQGAYEQYF,TRBV19,TRBJ2-7